This is a list of T cell receptor beta chains from one sample in a study of T cell repertoires in cytomegalovirus infection. Their antigen targets remain unknown. TCRdb fed the reads into MiXCR, producing one record per CDR3 protein. In the table there are some 68,000 distinct CDR3 sequences, about 22% of which are singletons. Sample: PBMCs, sequenced either directly or after in vitro stimulation (not recorded which). These receptors all stem from a human donor in good health (CMV status not recorded). Some clones in this sample may be carry-over from other donors' samples. CDR3s include the opening cysteine and the closing phenylalanine or tryptophan. A D gene is named only where the DNA matches it firmly. Not every row has a clone size; where given, it reads once, few, many or a size class.

V	length	size	J	D	CDR3	DNA
TRBV6-6	14	few	TRBJ2-5	NA	CASELNRSPETQYF	TGTGCCAGCGAGCTAAACAGGTCTCCGGAGACCCAGTACTTC
TRBV7-2	17	few	TRBJ2-2	NA	CASSFRSPVTNTGELFF	TGTGCCAGCAGCTTTAGGTCTCCGGTAACGAACACCGGGGAGCTGTTTTTT
TRBV7-2	16	NA	TRBJ1-6	NA	CASSSPRTGGNSPLHF	TGTGCCAGCAGCTCCCCTCGGACTGGGGGGAATTCACCCCTCCACTTT
TRBV5-1	14	few	TRBJ2-5	NA	CASSLDQGAETQYF	TGCGCCAGCAGCTTGGACCAGGGTGCCGAGACCCAGTACTTC
TRBV12-3/TRBV12-4	13	many	TRBJ1-2	TRBD1	CASSMTGNYGYTF	TGTGCCAGCAGCATGACAGGGAACTATGGCTACACCTTC
TRBV19	19	few	TRBJ1-5	NA	CASSIVGLGGRGENQPQHF	TGTGCCAGTAGTATAGTAGGGCTGGGAGGACGCGGAGAAAATCAGCCCCAGCATTTT
TRBV7-2	13	many	TRBJ1-5	NA	CASSFRRDQPQHF	TGTGCCAGCAGCTTTCGCAGGGATCAGCCCCAGCATTTT
TRBV4-1	16	NA	TRBJ2-1	TRBD2	CASSQETGGPYNEQFF	TGCGCCAGCAGCCAAGAGACGGGAGGGCCCTACAATGAGCAGTTCTTC
TRBV4-1	15	NA	TRBJ1-1	NA	CASSQAVGSSTEAFF	TGCGCCAGCAGCCAAGCGGTTGGCTCGAGCACTGAAGCTTTCTTT
TRBV7-9	14	many	TRBJ2-5	NA	CASSPSGAGETQYF	TGTGCCAGCAGCCCAAGTGGGGCGGGGGAGACCCAGTACTTC
TRBV28	16	few	TRBJ1-5	TRBD1	CASRGGGGSSNQPQHF	TGTGCCAGCAGAGGGGGCGGCGGGTCGAGCAATCAGCCCCAGCATTTT
TRBV14	16	NA	TRBJ2-5	NA	CASSQDRGSGQETQYF	TGTGCCAGCAGCCAAGATCGGGGGTCCGGCCAAGAGACCCAGTACTTC
TRBV4-3	13	many	TRBJ2-2	NA	CASSPIGNGELFF	TGCGCCAGCAGCCCAATTGGGAACGGGGAGCTGTTTTTT
TRBV5-6	13	few	TRBJ1-6	NA	CASSLAPNSPLHF	TGTGCCAGCAGCTTGGCCCCTAATTCACCCCTCCACTTT
TRBV4-2	15	NA	TRBJ2-7	NA	CASSQDPTSSHEQYF	TGTGCCAGCAGCCAAGACCCGACTAGTTCCCACGAGCAGTACTTC
TRBV6-2/TRBV6-3	14	NA	TRBJ1-5	NA	CASSDPAMGQPQHF	TGTGCCAGCAGCGATCCAGCGATGGGTCAGCCCCAGCATTTT
TRBV28	14	few	TRBJ2-7	TRBD1	CASSLQGAVHEQYF	TGTGCCAGCAGTCTTCAGGGGGCAGTCCACGAGCAGTACTTC
TRBV2	14	few	TRBJ1-1	NA	CASSPLARFAEAFF	TGTGCCAGCAGTCCCTTAGCTCGATTCGCTGAAGCTTTCTTT
TRBV4-1	15	many	TRBJ2-1	TRBD2	CASSQDRLTGGVSFF	TGCGCCAGCAGCCAAGATAGACTGACGGGAGGAGTATCGTTCTTC
TRBV7-2	16	many	TRBJ2-1	NA	CASSLVVDGRVDEQFF	TGTGCCAGCAGCTTAGTTGTCGATGGGAGAGTGGACGAGCAGTTCTTC
TRBV6-5	15	NA	TRBJ1-1	TRBD1	CASRGQGGRVTEAFF	TGTGCCAGCAGGGGACAGGGAGGCCGAGTCACTGAAGCTTTCTTT
TRBV7-2	16	few	TRBJ2-3	TRBD2	CASRWTGTSGTDTQYF	TGTGCCAGCAGATGGACGGGGACTAGCGGGACAGATACGCAGTATTTT
TRBV7-6	15	many	TRBJ1-4	NA	CASSSFPGTSEKLFF	TGTGCCAGCAGCTCGTTTCCCGGGACAAGCGAAAAACTGTTTTTT
TRBV7-8	15	many	TRBJ2-3	TRBD1	CASSLSGTGATAQYF	TGTGCCAGCAGCTTATCTGGGACAGGGGCGACAGCGCAGTATTTT
TRBV2	15	once	TRBJ2-1	TRBD2	CASSLLAGVSNEQFF	TGTGCCAGCAGCCTACTAGCGGGAGTGAGCAATGAGCAGTTCTTC
TRBV6-2/TRBV6-3	15	few	TRBJ2-7	NA	CASREQAMHSYEQYF	TGTGCCAGCAGAGAACAGGCGATGCACTCCTACGAGCAGTACTTC
TRBV12-3/TRBV12-4	16	many	TRBJ1-4	TRBD1	CASSPGQGPTNEKLFF	TGTGCCAGCAGTCCAGGACAGGGTCCCACCAATGAAAAACTGTTTTTT
TRBV7-2	14	many	TRBJ2-5	NA	CASSLFGGDETQYF	TGTGCCAGCAGCTTATTTGGGGGCGATGAGACCCAGTACTTC
TRBV6-1	15	many	TRBJ2-1	TRBD2	CASRAGGLSYNEQFF	TGTGCCAGCCGGGCGGGAGGGCTCTCCTACAATGAGCAGTTCTTC
TRBV12-3/TRBV12-4	13	many	TRBJ1-2	TRBD1	CASSLTGVYGYTF	TGTGCCAGCAGCCTCACAGGGGTCTATGGCTACACCTTC
TRBV7-8	13	many	TRBJ1-5	NA	CASSLSPNQPQHF	TGTGCCAGCAGCTTAAGCCCGAATCAGCCCCAGCATTTT
TRBV30	13	NA	TRBJ1-6	NA	CAWSVSGQSPLHF	TGTGCCTGGAGTGTATCGGGGCAATCACCCCTCCACTTT
TRBV24-1	17	NA	TRBJ2-1	TRBD1	CATSDFIGQGYYNEQFF	TGTGCCACCAGTGATTTCATCGGACAGGGTTACTACAATGAGCAGTTCTTC
TRBV7-2	15	many	TRBJ1-6	NA	CASSPSSLYNSPLHF	TGTGCCAGCAGCCCCTCATCCCTCTATAATTCACCCCTCCACTTT
TRBV7-2	14	many	TRBJ1-1	NA	CASSLVPENTEAFF	TGTGCCAGCAGCTTAGTGCCGGAGAACACTGAAGCTTTCTTT
TRBV29-1	12	few	TRBJ1-1	NA	CSVIRGNTEAFF	TGCAGCGTCATCAGGGGCAACACTGAAGCTTTCTTT
TRBV4-2	14	few	TRBJ2-7	TRBD2	CASSRSELAGEQYF	TGTGCCAGCAGCCGGAGCGAACTAGCGGGGGAGCAGTACTTC
TRBV4-1	14	many	TRBJ1-2	NA	CASSQDGPAYGYTF	TGCGCCAGCAGCCAAGATGGACCGGCGTATGGCTACACCTTC
TRBV11-2	14	NA	TRBJ2-3	TRBD2	CASSLAAGGDTQYF	TGTGCCAGCAGCTTAGCCGCGGGGGGAGATACGCAGTATTTT
TRBV19	14	NA	TRBJ1-1	TRBD1	CASNMGRGPTEAFF	TGTGCCAGTAATATGGGCAGGGGGCCCACTGAAGCTTTCTTT
TRBV24-1	14	NA	TRBJ1-2	TRBD1	CATSDPGTGDGYTF	TGTGCCACCAGTGACCCCGGGACAGGGGATGGCTACACCTTC
TRBV5-1	12	few	TRBJ2-1	NA	CASSLRGSEQFF	TGCGCCAGCAGCTTGAGGGGAAGTGAGCAGTTCTTC
TRBV12-3/TRBV12-4	12	few	TRBJ1-1	NA	CASITGGAEAFF	TGTGCCAGCATCACGGGGGGGGCTGAAGCTTTCTTT
TRBV6-1	14	NA	TRBJ2-5	NA	CASRQYGPQETQYF	TGTGCCAGCAGGCAGTATGGACCCCAAGAGACCCAGTACTTC
TRBV6-4	16	NA	TRBJ2-1	TRBD2	CASSASQSGDYNEQFF	TGTGCCAGCAGTGCCTCCCAGAGCGGGGACTACAATGAGCAGTTCTTC
TRBV9	14	NA	TRBJ2-5	TRBD2	CASSALAGQETQYF	TGTGCCAGCAGCGCCCTAGCGGGCCAAGAGACCCAGTACTTC
TRBV7-3	16	NA	TRBJ2-5	TRBD2	CASSQGLAGGQETQYF	TGTGCCAGCAGCCAGGGACTAGCGGGTGGACAAGAGACCCAGTACTTC
TRBV25-1	12	many	TRBJ2-5	NA	CASRGDVETQYF	TGTGCCAGCAGGGGAGATGTGGAGACCCAGTACTTC
TRBV6-2/TRBV6-3	16	few	TRBJ2-1	TRBD2	CASSYSMGLAGDEQFF	TGTGCCAGCAGTTACTCGATGGGACTAGCGGGAGATGAGCAGTTCTTC
TRBV28	14	many	TRBJ1-1	TRBD1	CASSSQQGGTEAFF	TGTGCCAGCAGTTCCCAACAGGGGGGCACTGAAGCTTTCTTT
TRBV2	13	NA	TRBJ1-6	NA	CASKGRPNSPLHF	TGTGCCAGCAAGGGAAGACCCAATTCACCCCTCCACTTT
TRBV7-8	15	many	TRBJ2-7	NA	CASSLAPRGSYEQYF	TGTGCCAGCAGCTTAGCCCCCAGGGGATCCTACGAGCAGTACTTC
TRBV5-4	16	NA	TRBJ2-5	NA	CASSPSVGGSQETQYF	TGTGCCAGCAGCCCTAGCGTGGGGGGCTCTCAAGAGACCCAGTACTTC
TRBV5-1	14	few	TRBJ1-4	NA	CASSGTLTNEKLFF	TGCGCCAGCAGCGGGACGCTAACTAATGAAAAACTGTTTTTT